This section outlines one T cell receptor (beta chain) sequence together with its context. Antigen unknown. The data are from a study of blood T cells in healthy people across ages. Study conclusions and caveats: Fewer expanded clones and more diversity marked long-lived versus aged donors. Per million T cells, TCR beta diversity dropped about linearly as age rose.

The CDR3 loop spans 13 amino acids. Germline V lookup: CDR1 MNHEY, CDR2 SVGAGI. Primers used in a second PCR of about 7 to 12 cycles were a sample-barcoded 5' primer and a J-beta primer mix. Each CDR3 protein is one row after TCRdb ran MiXCR on the 5' RACE reads. The sample carries about 1.4 million distinct CDR3 sequences, 59% recorded once. In terms of origin and age, donors were healthy Caucasian individuals from Russia aged roughly 6 to 100. This chain joins TRBV6-5 and TRBJ2-5, with TRBD1 as a possible D gene (5 bases). The better agreement between TRBJ2-7 and the DNA end casts doubt on the J call. What was sequenced was blood. This TCR was sampled from a man between 18 and 35 years old in good health. The CDR3 DNA reads TGTGCCAGTTGGGCCCAGGGTACCTACGAGCAGTACTTC. Amino acid sequence: CASWAQGTYEQYF.